Described below is a single TCR beta chain sequence and its context. Its specificity is unknown. The V and J ends lost 6 bases and 5 bases respectively, with 10 bases between them. The CDR3 length is 12 residues. Germline V gene sequence: CDR1 SQVTM, CDR2 ANQGSEA. These data come from a study of T cell responses to AZD1222 COVID-19 vaccine. Study results and caveats: Repertoires were obtained only post-peak T cell response. Among the donors, most were white British and more were female, and clonal diversity was possibly underestimated. Nearly half of unique spike-specific TCRs reportedly avoided B.1.351 and B.1.1.7 mutated regions.

Some clones are missing from TCRdb's copy, which holds only in-frame ones; the method was immunoSEQ multiplex PCR. The repertoire holds more than 60,000 clones, with around 87% as singletons. Sequencing was performed on peripheral blood, taken 28 days after the second AZD1222 dose. This chain joins TRBV29-1 and TRBJ2-2; D perhaps matches TRBD1 (5 bases). The clonotype was recovered from an adult who received the AZD1222 COVID-19 vaccine. The CDR3, as DNA: TGCAGCGTAGGGGTAAATACCGGGGAGCTGTTTTTT. Protein: CSVGVNTGELFF.